The rows below give T cell receptor beta chains drawn from one sample of a study of T cell responses to AZD1222 COVID-19 vaccine. Assay used: immunoSEQ multiplex PCR; TCRdb lists only in-frame clones, some missing. The sample lists about 130,000 clones, 86% occurring once. Sample: peripheral blood, taken on day 0 of AZD1222 vaccination. Receptors were obtained from an adult in good health. CDR3s include the opening cysteine and the closing phenylalanine or tryptophan. Fields, in order: CDR3 DNA, CDR3 protein, CDR3 length, clone size, V gene, D gene, J gene. The D gene is left open where the match is weak. A clone size is listed for some rows: how often the clone was seen (once, few, many), or a class if it is expanded.

TGTGCCAGCAGCTCGGGGACTAGCGATATGAACACCGGGGAGCTGTTTTTT | CASSSGTSDMNTGELFF | 17 | - | TRBV7-2 | TRBD2 | TRBJ2-2
TGTGCCAGCAGCTTACAACAGGGGAACACTGAAGCTTTCTTT | CASSLQQGNTEAFF | 14 | - | TRBV7-9 | - | TRBJ1-1
TGTGCCAGCAGCAAAGAGGGGGGGGCGAAAGATACGCAGTATTTT | CASSKEGGAKDTQYF | 15 | - | TRBV7-8 | - | TRBJ2-3
TGTGCCAGCAGCCAAGATAGGGAAAAACTGTTTTTT | CASSQDREKLFF | 12 | - | TRBV3-1/TRBV3-2 | - | TRBJ1-4
TGTGCCAGCAGTTATCGTGGTTTGGGCAATCAGCCCCAGCATTTT | CASSYRGLGNQPQHF | 15 | - | TRBV6-2/TRBV6-3 | - | TRBJ1-5
TGTGCCAGCAGCTTGGCCTCTTCTTTGGCATACTACGAGCAGTACTTC | CASSLASSLAYYEQYF | 16 | - | TRBV5-5 | - | TRBJ2-7
TGTGCCAGCAGCTTAGTAGCGGGGGGGCCAAGCGGGGAGCTGTTTTTT | CASSLVAGGPSGELFF | 16 | - | TRBV7-6 | TRBD2 | TRBJ2-2
TGTGCCAGCGGTCGGGCAGTATCCTACGAGCAGTACTTC | CASGRAVSYEQYF | 13 | - | TRBV6-5 | - | TRBJ2-7
TGTGCCAGCAGCCCGGACAGGGACACTGAAGCTTTCTTT | CASSPDRDTEAFF | 13 | - | TRBV12-3/TRBV12-4 | TRBD1 | TRBJ1-1
TGTGCCAGTAGTTCAGGCAGCGGTAGAGATTCACCCCTCCACTTT | CASSSGSGRDSPLHF | 15 | - | TRBV19 | - | TRBJ1-6
TGTGCCAGCAATGGGGACACTGAAGCTTTCTTT | CASNGDTEAFF | 11 | - | TRBV2 | - | TRBJ1-1
TGTGCCAGCAGACGGGACAGGGTTTCGGCAGTAGCCTACGAGCAGTACTTC | CASRRDRVSAVAYEQYF | 17 | - | TRBV5-5 | TRBD1 | TRBJ2-7
TGTGCCAGCAGTTTTTCCCGTTCGACCTCGGAGACCCAGTACTTC | CASSFSRSTSETQYF | 15 | - | TRBV28 | - | TRBJ2-5
TGTGCCAGCAGCCGACTCGATCAGCCCCAGCATTTT | CASSRLDQPQHF | 12 | - | TRBV2 | - | TRBJ1-5
TGCGCCAGCAGCTTGTTTGGTGACAGGGACACTGAAGCTTTCTTT | CASSLFGDRDTEAFF | 15 | - | TRBV5-1 | TRBD1 | TRBJ1-1
TGTGCCAGCAGCCAGGGGACAAGCTACACTGAAGCTTTCTTT | CASSQGTSYTEAFF | 14 | - | TRBV3-1/TRBV3-2 | - | TRBJ1-1
TGCGCCAGCCGCGGACAGGGTTTCACAGATACGCAGTATTTT | CASRGQGFTDTQYF | 14 | - | TRBV10-1 | TRBD1 | TRBJ2-3
TGTGCCAGCAGCTTAGAGGTTGGGGTAATAAATGAGCAGTTCTTC | CASSLEVGVINEQFF | 15 | - | TRBV7-2 | - | TRBJ2-1
TGTGCCAGCAGCTTACTAGCGGGAGGGCTGAATGAGCAGTTCTTC | CASSLLAGGLNEQFF | 15 | - | TRBV7-3 | TRBD2 | TRBJ2-1
TGTGCCAGTAGTATCGGCCAGTTCGATTTGCGTTACTATGGCTACACCTTC | CASSIGQFDLRYYGYTF | 17 | - | TRBV19 | - | TRBJ1-2
TGTGCCAGCAGTAGTAGTAGCACTGAAGCTTTCTTT | CASSSSSTEAFF | 12 | - | TRBV28 | - | TRBJ1-1
TGTGCCAGCAGCTTACTCCCGGGACCTGTTAATTCACCCCTCCACTTT | CASSLLPGPVNSPLHF | 16 | - | TRBV7-2 | - | TRBJ1-6
TGTGCCAGTACCCCCTCACCCGGGCCTGGGCTCGGCTACACCTTC | CASTPSPGPGLGYTF | 15 | - | TRBV19 | - | TRBJ1-2
TGTGCCAGCAGTTTTACACAATTCGGGTCACCCCTCCACTTT | CASSFTQFGSPLHF | 14 | few | TRBV6-2/TRBV6-3 | - | TRBJ1-6
TGTGCCAGCAGCGTAGCTTTCCCCCCCAACGTCCTGACTTTC | CASSVAFPPNVLTF | 14 | - | TRBV9 | - | TRBJ2-6
TGCGCCAGCAGCGACGGGCCTTTGAACACTGAAGCTTTCTTT | CASSDGPLNTEAFF | 14 | once | TRBV5-1 | - | TRBJ1-1
TGCGCCAGCAGCCAAGAAGAGGGACAACCCTATGGCTACACCTTC | CASSQEEGQPYGYTF | 15 | - | TRBV4-1 | - | TRBJ1-2
TGTGCCAGCAGCGTACCAGGGAATGGAAACACCATATATTTT | CASSVPGNGNTIYF | 14 | - | TRBV9 | - | TRBJ1-3
TGTGCCAGCAGTTTGACAGGGAACACTGAAGCTTTCTTT | CASSLTGNTEAFF | 13 | - | TRBV27 | - | TRBJ1-1